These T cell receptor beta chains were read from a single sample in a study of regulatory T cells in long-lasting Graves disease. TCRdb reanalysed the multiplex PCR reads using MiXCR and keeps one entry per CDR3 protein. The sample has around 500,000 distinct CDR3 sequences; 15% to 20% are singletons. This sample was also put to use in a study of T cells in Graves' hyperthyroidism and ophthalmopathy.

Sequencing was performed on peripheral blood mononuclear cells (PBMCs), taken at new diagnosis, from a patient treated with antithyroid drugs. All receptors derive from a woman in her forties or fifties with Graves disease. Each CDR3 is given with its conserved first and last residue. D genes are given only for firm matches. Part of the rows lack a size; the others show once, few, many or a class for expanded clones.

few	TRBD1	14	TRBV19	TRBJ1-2	CASKPGQGSYGYTF	TGTGCCAGCAAACCGGGACAGGGGTCCTATGGCTACACCTTC
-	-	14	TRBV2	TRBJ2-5	CASSVGRNPETQYF	TGTGCCAGCAGTGTGGGACGAAATCCAGAGACCCAGTACTTC
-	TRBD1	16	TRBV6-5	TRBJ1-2	CASSYTGGGNNYGYTF	TGTGCCAGCAGTTACACAGGGGGGGGTAATAACTATGGCTACACCTTC
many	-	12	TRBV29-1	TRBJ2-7	CSVGVGRFEQYF	TGCAGCGTTGGTGTAGGGCGCTTCGAGCAGTACTTC
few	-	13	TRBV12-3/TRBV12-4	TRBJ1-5	CASSSGFNQPQHF	TGTGCCAGCAGTTCCGGGTTCAATCAGCCCCAGCATTTT
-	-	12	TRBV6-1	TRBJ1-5	CASTSSNQPQHF	TGTGCCAGCACTTCCAGCAATCAGCCCCAGCATTTT
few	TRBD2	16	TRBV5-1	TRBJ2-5	CASSLDAGGIQETQYF	TGCGCCAGCAGCTTAGACGCGGGGGGAATCCAAGAGACCCAGTACTTC
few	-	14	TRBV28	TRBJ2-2	CASSLGSNTGELLF	TGTGCCAGCAGTTTGGGATCAAACACCGGGGAGCTGCTTTTT
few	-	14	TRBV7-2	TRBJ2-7	CASSLLRVGYEQYF	TGTGCCAGCAGCTTATTGAGGGTTGGCTACGAGCAGTACTTC
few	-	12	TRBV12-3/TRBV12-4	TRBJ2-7	CASSLWDKKQYF	TGTGCCAGCAGTTTATGGGACAAAAAGCAGTACTTC
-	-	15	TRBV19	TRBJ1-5	CASSIVPDSNQPQHF	TGTGCCAGTAGTATAGTACCGGATAGCAATCAGCCCCAGCATTTT
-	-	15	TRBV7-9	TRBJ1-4	CASSLVSGFNEKLFF	TGTGCCAGCAGCTTAGTTTCGGGGTTTAATGAAAAACTGTTTTTT
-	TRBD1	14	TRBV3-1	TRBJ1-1	CASSRTGGITEAFF	TGTGCCAGCAGCCGGACAGGGGGCATCACTGAAGCTTTCTTT
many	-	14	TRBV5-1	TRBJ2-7	CASSLEKGWHEQYF	TGCGCCAGCAGCTTGGAGAAAGGGTGGCACGAGCAGTACTTC
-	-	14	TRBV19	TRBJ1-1	CASSNRELNTEAFF	TGTGCCAGTAGTAACCGGGAACTGAACACTGAAGCTTTCTTT
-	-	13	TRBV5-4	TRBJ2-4	CASSPTGEDIQYF	TGTGCCAGCAGCCCCACAGGGGAGGACATTCAGTACTTC
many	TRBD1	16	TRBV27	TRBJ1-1	CASSLSGGDRYTEAFF	TGTGCCAGCAGTTTATCGGGGGGGGACAGGTACACTGAAGCTTTCTTT
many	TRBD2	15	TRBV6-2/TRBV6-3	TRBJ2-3	CASSYVAGGGDTQYF	TGTGCCAGCAGTTACGTAGCGGGGGGCGGGGATACGCAGTATTTT
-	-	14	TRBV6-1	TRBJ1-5	CASSELRGPQPQHF	TGTGCCAGCAGTGAACTCCGGGGGCCCCAGCCCCAGCATTTT
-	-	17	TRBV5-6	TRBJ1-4	CASSLSPTLSANEKLFF	TGTGCCAGCAGCTTATCGCCTACGTTGTCGGCTAATGAAAAACTGTTTTTT
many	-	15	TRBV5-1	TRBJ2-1	CASSLGQAPNNEQFF	TGCGCCAGCAGCTTGGGACAGGCGCCGAACAATGAGCAGTTCTTC
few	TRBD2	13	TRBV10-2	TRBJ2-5	CASTDGGGETQYF	TGCGCCAGCACCGATGGGGGGGGGGAGACCCAGTACTTC
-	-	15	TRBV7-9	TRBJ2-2	CASSPGTYDTGELFF	TGTGCCAGCAGCCCCGGGACATACGACACCGGGGAGCTGTTTTTT
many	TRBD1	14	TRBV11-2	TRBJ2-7	CASSPTGASIEQYF	TGTGCCAGCAGCCCGACAGGGGCCTCCATAGAGCAGTACTTC
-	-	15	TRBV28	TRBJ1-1	CASSFGRTISTEAFF	TGTGCCAGCAGTTTTGGCAGGACAATTAGTACTGAAGCTTTCTTT
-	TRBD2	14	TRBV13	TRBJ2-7	CASSHSGGTYEQYF	TGTGCCAGCAGCCACAGCGGGGGGACTTACGAGCAGTACTTC
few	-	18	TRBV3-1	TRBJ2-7	CASSPRPLQAGSPYEQYF	TGTGCCAGCAGCCCCCGTCCGTTACAGGCGGGTTCTCCCTACGAGCAGTACTTC
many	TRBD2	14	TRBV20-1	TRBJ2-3	CSASRGGGTDTQYF	TGCAGTGCTAGCCGGGGGGGCGGAACAGATACGCAGTATTTT
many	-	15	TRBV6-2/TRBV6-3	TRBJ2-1	CASSYRAIGNNEQFF	TGTGCCAGCAGTTACCGAGCTATAGGCAACAATGAGCAGTTCTTC
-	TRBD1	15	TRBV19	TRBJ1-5	CASSIGQGVHQPQHF	TGTGCCAGTAGTATAGGACAGGGGGTCCATCAGCCCCAGCATTTT
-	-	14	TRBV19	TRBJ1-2	CASSIAGTNYGYTF	TGTGCCAGTAGTATAGCCGGGACAAACTATGGCTACACCTTC
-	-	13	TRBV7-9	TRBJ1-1	CASTPVLNTEAFF	TGTGCCAGCACCCCGGTCCTGAACACTGAAGCTTTCTTT
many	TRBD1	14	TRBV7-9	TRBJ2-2	CAKGAGLDTGELFF	TGTGCCAAGGGGGCTGGGCTCGACACCGGGGAGCTGTTTTTT
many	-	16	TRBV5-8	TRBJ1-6	CASSFQGRSYNSPLHF	TGTGCCAGCAGCTTTCAGGGTCGCTCCTATAATTCACCCCTCCACTTT
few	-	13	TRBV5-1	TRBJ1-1	CASSLRDTNEAFF	TGCGCCAGCAGCCTCCGGGACACCAATGAAGCTTTCTTT
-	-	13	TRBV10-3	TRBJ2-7	CAISEPPSYEQYF	TGTGCCATCAGTGAGCCGCCCTCCTACGAGCAGTACTTC
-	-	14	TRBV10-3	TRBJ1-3	CAIGGVSSGNTIYF	TGTGCCATCGGAGGGGTCAGCTCTGGAAACACCATATATTTT
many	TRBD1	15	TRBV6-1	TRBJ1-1	CASSAAWTGYGEAFF	TGTGCCAGCAGTGCCGCATGGACAGGGTATGGTGAAGCTTTCTTT
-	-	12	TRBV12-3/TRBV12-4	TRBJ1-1	CASSLDWSSAFF	TGTGCCAGCAGCCTCGACTGGAGTTCGGCTTTCTTT
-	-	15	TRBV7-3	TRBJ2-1	CASSSNRDNLNEQFF	TGTGCCAGCAGCTCCAACCGGGACAACCTCAATGAGCAGTTCTTC
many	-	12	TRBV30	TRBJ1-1	CAWSREVTEAFF	TGTGCCTGGAGTAGAGAGGTCACTGAAGCTTTCTTT
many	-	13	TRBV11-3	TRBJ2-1	CASTLRGEHEQFF	TGTGCCAGCACCCTGAGGGGGGAGCATGAGCAGTTCTTC
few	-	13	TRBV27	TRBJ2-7	CASSLPGAHEQYF	TGTGCCAGCAGTCTCCCAGGGGCCCACGAGCAGTACTTC
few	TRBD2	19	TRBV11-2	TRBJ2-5	CASSPNQLRGDRSGETQYF	TGTGCCAGCAGCCCTAATCAATTGCGGGGGGACCGAAGTGGAGAGACCCAGTACTTC
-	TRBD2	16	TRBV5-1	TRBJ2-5	CASSLGLAGSQETQYF	TGCGCCAGCAGCTTGGGGCTAGCGGGGTCTCAAGAGACCCAGTACTTC
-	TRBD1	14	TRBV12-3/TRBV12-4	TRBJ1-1	CASSETGTTTEAFF	TGTGCCAGCAGTGAGACAGGGACTACCACTGAAGCTTTCTTT
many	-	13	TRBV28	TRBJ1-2	CASVDSNNYGYTF	TGTGCCAGCGTCGACAGCAATAACTATGGCTACACCTTC
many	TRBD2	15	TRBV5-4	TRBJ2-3	CASSHSGRGTDTQYF	TGTGCCAGCAGCCACTCGGGGAGGGGCACAGATACGCAGTATTTT
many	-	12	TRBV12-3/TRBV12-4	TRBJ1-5	CASSFGQQPQHF	TGTGCCAGCAGTTTCGGACAACAGCCCCAGCATTTT